This entry is about one T cell receptor beta chain. The record originates from a study of a mutant IDH1 vaccine in newly diagnosed glioma. TCRdb's table, derived via immunoSEQ multiplex PCR, lists solely in-frame clones and lacks some. The sample has about 98,000 clones, roughly 89% seen once. Sample time point: baseline, week 1 (first vaccination visit). Treatment: pre-vaccination baseline after standard-of-care therapy. Germline V gene data show CDR1 as SNHLY and CDR2 as FYNNEI. There are 15 residues in the CDR3. J was trimmed by 15 bases and V by 3 bases; bases with no gene match: 14. The gene calls are TRBV2 and TRBJ2-1; TRBD2 agrees at 10 bases. The source material was PBMCs, sampled from a glioma patient treated with radiotherapy, temozolomide or both. The receptor's source is a woman in her forties or fifties with glioma. The CDR3 region has the DNA TGTGCCAGCAGTGAGCTCGGACTAGCGGATGTTGGGGGGTTCTTC. Amino acids: CASSELGLADVGGFF.